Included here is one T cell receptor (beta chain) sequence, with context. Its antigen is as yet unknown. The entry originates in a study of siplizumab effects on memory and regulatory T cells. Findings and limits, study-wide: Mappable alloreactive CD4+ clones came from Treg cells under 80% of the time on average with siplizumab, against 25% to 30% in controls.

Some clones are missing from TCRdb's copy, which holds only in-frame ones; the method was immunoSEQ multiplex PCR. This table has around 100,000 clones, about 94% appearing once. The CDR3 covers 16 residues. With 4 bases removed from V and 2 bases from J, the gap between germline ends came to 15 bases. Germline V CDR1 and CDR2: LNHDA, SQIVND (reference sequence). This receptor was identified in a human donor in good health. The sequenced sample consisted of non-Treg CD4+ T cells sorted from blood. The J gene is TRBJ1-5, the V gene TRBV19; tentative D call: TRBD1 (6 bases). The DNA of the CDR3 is TGTGCCAGTAGTAAACTACAGGGAGGGGGCAATCAGCCCCAGCATTTT. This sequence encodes CASSKLQGGGNQPQHF. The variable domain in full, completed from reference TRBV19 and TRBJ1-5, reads DGGITQSPKYLFRKEGQNVTLSCEQNLNHDAMYWYRQDPGQGLRLIYYSQIVNDFQKGDIAEGYSVSREKKESFPLTVTSAQKNPTAFYLCASSKLQGGGNQPQHFGDGTRLSIL.